Listed below are T cell receptor beta chains from one sample, sequenced in a study of blood T cell repertoires in COVID-19. Here immunoSEQ multiplex PCR was the method, and the copy in TCRdb shows in-frame clones only, minus some. The table shows over 250,000 clones, with 88% occurring only once. The source material was PBMCs or T cells enriched from blood (not recorded which). These receptors were taken from a woman aged 25-40 years who had recovered from COVID-19. Both conserved end residues are trimmed from each CDR3. D genes are given only for firm matches. Clone size is given for some rows only: seen once, a few or many times, or a class if the clone is expanded.

D	V	size	J	CDR3
TRBD1	TRBV9	-	TRBJ1-3	ASSGRGQGAPGNTIY
TRBD2	TRBV7-2	-	TRBJ2-7	ASSLGLAGDYEQY
TRBD1	TRBV28	few	TRBJ1-1	ASSLVGRGQSNTEAF
TRBD1	TRBV10-3	-	TRBJ1-6	AIRIDRGVNSPLH
TRBD1	TRBV29-1	-	TRBJ1-2	SVHGSGTGNYGYT
-	TRBV3-1/TRBV3-2	-	TRBJ2-4	ASSPWEGGKNIQY
TRBD1	TRBV3-1/TRBV3-2	-	TRBJ1-1	ASSTPRGKVTEAF
-	TRBV11-2	-	TRBJ2-2	ASSPSGELF
TRBD1	TRBV3-1/TRBV3-2	-	TRBJ2-7	ASSFLADRGEQY
TRBD1	TRBV27	-	TRBJ1-1	ASSSRQGAMTEAF
TRBD2	TRBV6-5	-	TRBJ2-1	ASSYTSGGYNEQF
TRBD1	TRBV10-1	-	TRBJ1-4	ASSRTFNRGTDEKLF
-	TRBV28	-	TRBJ1-5	ASSLQGPMPSSQPQH
-	TRBV10-3	-	TRBJ2-3	AIARGNVAADTQY
-	TRBV19	-	TRBJ2-5	ASSIRTGIRETQY
TRBD2	TRBV5-5	-	TRBJ2-1	ASSLEGLAGNYNEQF
TRBD1	TRBV4-1	once	TRBJ1-4	ASSQDWWGQGNEKLF
TRBD1	TRBV7-2	-	TRBJ1-1	ASSLGGTGLSYTEAF
-	TRBV28	-	TRBJ1-2	ASSFEAGYLPGGFYGYT
-	TRBV11-2	-	TRBJ1-1	ASSSWPDKPSGAF
-	TRBV7-2	-	TRBJ2-2	ASSLIGGQGENGELF
TRBD1	TRBV7-3	-	TRBJ1-2	ASSKDRGGGYT
-	TRBV30	-	TRBJ1-5	AWSVSGNQPQH
-	TRBV27	-	TRBJ1-1	ASSLSPDRRAFVAF
TRBD1	TRBV5-1	-	TRBJ1-1	ASRDRTGTGNTEAF